Listed below are T cell receptor beta chains from one sample, sequenced in a study of T-cell memory formation after mild COVID-19. MiXCR was run by TCRdb on the 5' RACE reads, yielding one entry per CDR3 protein. This table holds 300,000 to 400,000 distinct CDR3 sequences, around 15% found once. The sequenced sample consisted of PBMCs or a T cell subset sorted from them (not recorded which). The receptors shown here come from a man aged 18-30 years who had mild COVID-19 (a few samples of this study predate the infection). Cell type and time point are not known. Both conserved end residues are part of each CDR3. Fields, in order: D gene, V gene, clone size, J gene, CDR3 DNA, CDR3 protein. D genes are given only for firm matches. Only some rows state a clone size, as once, few, many or a class for expanded clones.

d_gene: NA
v_gene: TRBV20-1
abundance: few
j_gene: TRBJ2-2
CDR3nt: TGCAGTGCTGGGACGTATCTCACCGGGGAGCTGTTTTTT
CDR3aa: CSAGTYLTGELFF

d_gene: TRBD1
v_gene: TRBV9
abundance: NA
j_gene: TRBJ1-1
CDR3nt: TGTGCCAGCAGCGGGGGGACAGGGGACACTGAAGCTTTCTTT
CDR3aa: CASSGGTGDTEAFF

d_gene: NA
v_gene: TRBV24-1
abundance: few
j_gene: TRBJ2-3
CDR3nt: TGTGCCACCAGTAACACCGGGACCCTAATGACAGATACGCAGTATTTT
CDR3aa: CATSNTGTLMTDTQYF

d_gene: TRBD1
v_gene: TRBV5-1
abundance: NA
j_gene: TRBJ2-5
CDR3nt: TGCGCCAGCAGCTTGGACCCAACCGGGACAGGGCAAGAGACCCAGTACTTC
CDR3aa: CASSLDPTGTGQETQYF

d_gene: TRBD1
v_gene: TRBV4-3
abundance: few
j_gene: TRBJ1-6
CDR3nt: TGCGCCAGCAGCCAAGATGGGACAGACAATTCACCCCTCCACTTT
CDR3aa: CASSQDGTDNSPLHF

d_gene: TRBD1
v_gene: TRBV7-6
abundance: NA
j_gene: TRBJ2-7
CDR3nt: TGTGCCAGCAGCTTAGCTTCAGGACAGGCCTACGAGCAGTACTTC
CDR3aa: CASSLASGQAYEQYF

d_gene: NA
v_gene: TRBV20-1
abundance: few
j_gene: TRBJ1-5
CDR3nt: TGCAGTGCTTATGACAATAGCAATCAGCCCCAGCATTTT
CDR3aa: CSAYDNSNQPQHF

d_gene: TRBD1
v_gene: TRBV7-2
abundance: few
j_gene: TRBJ1-2
CDR3nt: TGTGCCAGCAGCCCCCAGACAGGGGGATATGGCTACACCTTC
CDR3aa: CASSPQTGGYGYTF

d_gene: NA
v_gene: TRBV5-1
abundance: NA
j_gene: TRBJ2-1
CDR3nt: TGCGCCAGCAGCCCGGGGGCAGGGGGATACGATGAGCAGTTCTTC
CDR3aa: CASSPGAGGYDEQFF

d_gene: TRBD1
v_gene: TRBV29-1
abundance: few
j_gene: TRBJ2-5
CDR3nt: TGCAGCGTTAGGGGGCCTCAAGAGACCCAGTACTTC
CDR3aa: CSVRGPQETQYF

d_gene: TRBD1
v_gene: TRBV7-8
abundance: NA
j_gene: TRBJ1-1
CDR3nt: TGTGCCAGCAGCTCACAGGGGACGGCGACAGCTTTCTTT
CDR3aa: CASSSQGTATAFF

d_gene: TRBD1
v_gene: TRBV5-1
abundance: few
j_gene: TRBJ1-1
CDR3nt: TGCGCCAGCAGCTTTTCCGGACAGGGGCCCACTGAAGCTTTCTTT
CDR3aa: CASSFSGQGPTEAFF

d_gene: NA
v_gene: TRBV6-2/TRBV6-3
abundance: few
j_gene: TRBJ2-1
CDR3nt: TGTGCCAGCAGTACCAGACTAGGATCGGAGCAGTTCTTC
CDR3aa: CASSTRLGSEQFF

d_gene: TRBD1
v_gene: TRBV15
abundance: NA
j_gene: TRBJ1-1
CDR3nt: TGTGCCACCAGCAGAGGGGGAGGGGGCAGAACTGAAGCTTTCTTT
CDR3aa: CATSRGGGGRTEAFF

d_gene: TRBD2
v_gene: TRBV5-1
abundance: many
j_gene: TRBJ2-1
CDR3nt: TGCGCCAGTGGGACTAGCGGGCATGAGCAGTTCTTC
CDR3aa: CASGTSGHEQFF

d_gene: TRBD2
v_gene: TRBV14
abundance: few
j_gene: TRBJ2-2
CDR3nt: TGTGCCAGCAGCCAGAGCCCTCTACTAGCGGGGTACACCGGGGAGCTGTTTTTT
CDR3aa: CASSQSPLLAGYTGELFF

d_gene: TRBD1
v_gene: TRBV15
abundance: few
j_gene: TRBJ1-1
CDR3nt: TGTGCCACCAGCATAGACAGGGCTCGAGGCACTGAAGCTTTCTTT
CDR3aa: CATSIDRARGTEAFF

d_gene: TRBD1
v_gene: TRBV20-1
abundance: NA
j_gene: TRBJ2-2
CDR3nt: TGCAGTGCTAGAACAGGGGGCGGTTTTACCGGGGAGCTGTTTTTT
CDR3aa: CSARTGGGFTGELFF

d_gene: NA
v_gene: TRBV7-9
abundance: NA
j_gene: TRBJ1-2
CDR3nt: TGTGCCAGCAGCTTAGGCAGCAGCAGTAACTATGGCTACACCTTC
CDR3aa: CASSLGSSSNYGYTF

d_gene: NA
v_gene: TRBV6-5
abundance: few
j_gene: TRBJ1-3
CDR3nt: TGTGCCAGCAGTTACTCCAGGGTGTCTGGAAACACCATATATTTT
CDR3aa: CASSYSRVSGNTIYF

d_gene: TRBD1
v_gene: TRBV12-3/TRBV12-4
abundance: NA
j_gene: TRBJ1-1
CDR3nt: TGTGCCAGCAGTTTAGACAGGGGGTCGACTGAAGCTTTCTTT
CDR3aa: CASSLDRGSTEAFF

d_gene: NA
v_gene: TRBV5-1
abundance: few
j_gene: TRBJ2-5
CDR3nt: TGCGCCAGCAGGGTTTCGGAGACCCAGTACTTC
CDR3aa: CASRVSETQYF

d_gene: TRBD2
v_gene: TRBV11-3
abundance: NA
j_gene: TRBJ2-3
CDR3nt: TGTGCCAGCAGCGCCACCACAGCGGGGGGGCCGGTCACAGATACGCAGTATTTT
CDR3aa: CASSATTAGGPVTDTQYF

d_gene: TRBD2
v_gene: TRBV3-1
abundance: many
j_gene: TRBJ2-1
CDR3nt: TGTGCCAGCAGCCAACGAAGCGTCGGGAGCGGACTAGCGGGGTTTGAGCAGTTCTTC
CDR3aa: CASSQRSVGSGLAGFEQFF

d_gene: NA
v_gene: TRBV6-5
abundance: few
j_gene: TRBJ2-5
CDR3nt: TGTGCCAGCAGTTCAGGACTACCGGAGACCCAGTACTTC
CDR3aa: CASSSGLPETQYF

d_gene: TRBD1
v_gene: TRBV15
abundance: few
j_gene: TRBJ2-1
CDR3nt: TGTGCCACCAGCGGAACAGGGGGGTACAATGAGCAGTTCTTC
CDR3aa: CATSGTGGYNEQFF

d_gene: NA
v_gene: TRBV29-1
abundance: NA
j_gene: TRBJ2-7
CDR3nt: TGCAGCGTTGAAGACACAAGTTCCTACGAGCAGTACTTC
CDR3aa: CSVEDTSSYEQYF

d_gene: NA
v_gene: TRBV28
abundance: NA
j_gene: TRBJ1-2
CDR3nt: TGTGCCAGCAGTTCCCAGGGCAGCCTCGGGTATGGCTACACCTTC
CDR3aa: CASSSQGSLGYGYTF

d_gene: NA
v_gene: TRBV19
abundance: NA
j_gene: TRBJ2-2
CDR3nt: TGTGCCAGTACGTTACTATCCGGCGGGGAGCTGTTTTTT
CDR3aa: CASTLLSGGELFF

d_gene: NA
v_gene: TRBV7-3
abundance: NA
j_gene: TRBJ2-3
CDR3nt: TGTGCCAGCAGCCGGGGACTCGGGGATACGCAGTATTTT
CDR3aa: CASSRGLGDTQYF

d_gene: NA
v_gene: TRBV25-1
abundance: NA
j_gene: TRBJ2-1
CDR3nt: TGTGCCAGCAGTGATTGGGATGAGCAGTTCTTC
CDR3aa: CASSDWDEQFF

d_gene: NA
v_gene: TRBV4-1
abundance: few
j_gene: TRBJ2-5
CDR3nt: TGCGCCAGCAGCCAAGATAGGGGACTCCAAGAGACCCAGTACTTC
CDR3aa: CASSQDRGLQETQYF

d_gene: NA
v_gene: TRBV6-2/TRBV6-3
abundance: NA
j_gene: TRBJ1-5
CDR3nt: TGTGCCAGCAGTTATGGAGAAGATCAGCCCCAGCATTTT
CDR3aa: CASSYGEDQPQHF